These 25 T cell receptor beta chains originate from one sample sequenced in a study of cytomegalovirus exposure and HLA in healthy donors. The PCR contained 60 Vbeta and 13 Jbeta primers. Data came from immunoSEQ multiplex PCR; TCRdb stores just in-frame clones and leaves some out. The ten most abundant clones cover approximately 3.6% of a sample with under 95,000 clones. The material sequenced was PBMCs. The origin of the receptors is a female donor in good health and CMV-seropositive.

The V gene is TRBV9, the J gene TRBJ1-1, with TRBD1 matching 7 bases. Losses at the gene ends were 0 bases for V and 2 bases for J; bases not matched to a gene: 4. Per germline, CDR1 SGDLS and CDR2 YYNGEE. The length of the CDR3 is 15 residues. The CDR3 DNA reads TGTGCCAGCAGCGTAGACACAGGGGATAACACTGAAGCTTTCTTT. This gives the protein CASSVDTGDNTEAFF.

The CDR3 sequence is CASSGRADQPQHF. In DNA form, the CDR3 reads TGTGCCAGTAGTGGGAGGGCCGATCAGCCCCAGCATTTT. The chain combines TRBV19 with TRBJ1-5; D is uncertain. The CDR3 runs to 13 residues. Trimming removed 5 bases at V and 5 bases at J, with 10 bases between. Germline values: CDR1 LNHDA, CDR2 SQIVND (reference sequence).

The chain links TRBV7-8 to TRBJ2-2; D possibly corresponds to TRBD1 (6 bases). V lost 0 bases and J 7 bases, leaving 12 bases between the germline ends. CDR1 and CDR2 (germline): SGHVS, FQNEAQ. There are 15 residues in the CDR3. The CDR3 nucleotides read TGTGCCAGCAGCTTAGCGGACAGCTCGGGCGGGGAGCTGTTTTTT. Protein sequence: CASSLADSSGGELFF. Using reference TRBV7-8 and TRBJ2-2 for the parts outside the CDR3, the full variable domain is GAGVSQSPRYKVAKRGQDVALRCDPISGHVSLFWYQQALGQGPEFLTYFQNEAQLDKSGLPSDRFFAERPEGSVSTLKIQRTQQEDSAVYLCASSLADSSGGELFFGEGSRLTVL.

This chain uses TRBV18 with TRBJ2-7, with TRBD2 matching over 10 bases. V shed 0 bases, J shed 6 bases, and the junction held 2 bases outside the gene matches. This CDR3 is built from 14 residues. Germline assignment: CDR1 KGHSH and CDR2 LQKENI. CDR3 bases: TGTGCCAGCTCACCACCTAGCGGGAGGCTCGAGCAGTACTTC. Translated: CASSPPSGRLEQYF.

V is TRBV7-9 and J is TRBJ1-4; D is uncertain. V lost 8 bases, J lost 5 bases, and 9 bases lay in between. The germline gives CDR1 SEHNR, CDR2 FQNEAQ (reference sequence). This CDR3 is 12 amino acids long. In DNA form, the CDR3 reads TGTGCCAGCGCGGGGATAAATGAAAAACTGTTTTTT. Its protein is CASAGINEKLFF.

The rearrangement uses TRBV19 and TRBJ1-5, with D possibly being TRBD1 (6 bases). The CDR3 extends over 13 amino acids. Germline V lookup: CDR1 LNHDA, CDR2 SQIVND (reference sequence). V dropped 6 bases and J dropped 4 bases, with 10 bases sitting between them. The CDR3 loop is CASSAQGNQPQHF. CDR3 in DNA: TGTGCCAGTAGCGCACAGGGAAATCAGCCCCAGCATTTT.

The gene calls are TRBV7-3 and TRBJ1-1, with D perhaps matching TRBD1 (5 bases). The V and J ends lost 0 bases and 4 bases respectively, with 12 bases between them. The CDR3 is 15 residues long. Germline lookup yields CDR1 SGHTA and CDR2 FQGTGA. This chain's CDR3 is CASSLTLGGVTEAFF. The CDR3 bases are TGTGCCAGCAGCTTAACCCTGGGAGGGGTCACTGAAGCTTTCTTT.

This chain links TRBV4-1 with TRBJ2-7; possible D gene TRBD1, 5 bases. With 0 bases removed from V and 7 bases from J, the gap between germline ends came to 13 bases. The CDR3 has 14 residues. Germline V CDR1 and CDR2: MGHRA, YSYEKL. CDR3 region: CASSQEGLSREQYF. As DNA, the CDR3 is TGCGCCAGCAGCCAAGAGGGGCTGTCGAGGGAGCAGTACTTC.

The DNA for the CDR3 is TGTGCCAGCTCACAGGCGGACAGGAGCAATCAGCCCCAGCATTTT. It translates to CASSQADRSNQPQHF. The chain employs TRBV18 and TRBJ1-5, with TRBD1 identical over 7 bases. CDR1 is KGHSH, CDR2 LQKENI, per germline. This CDR3 is built from 15 residues. Germline trimming cut 4 bases from V and 1 base from J; bases unmatched to any gene: 4.

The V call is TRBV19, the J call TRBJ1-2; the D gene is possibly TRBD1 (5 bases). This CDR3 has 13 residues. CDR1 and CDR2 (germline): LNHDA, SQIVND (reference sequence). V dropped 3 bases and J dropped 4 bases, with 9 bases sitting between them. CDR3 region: CASSIAGFYGYTF. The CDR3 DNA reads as TGTGCCAGTAGTATTGCAGGGTTCTATGGCTACACCTTC. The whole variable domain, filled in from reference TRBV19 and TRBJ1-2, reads DGGITQSPKYLFRKEGQNVTLSCEQNLNHDAMYWYRQDPGQGLRLIYYSQIVNDFQKGDIAEGYSVSREKKESFPLTVTSAQKNPTAFYLCASSIAGFYGYTFGSGTRLTVV.

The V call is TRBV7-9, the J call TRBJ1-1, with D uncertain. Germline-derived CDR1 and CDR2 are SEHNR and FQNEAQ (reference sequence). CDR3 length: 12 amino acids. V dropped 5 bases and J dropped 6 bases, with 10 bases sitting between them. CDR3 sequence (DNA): TGTGCCAGCAGCGTAGTCGCGGCTGAAGCTTTCTTT. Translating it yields CASSVVAAEAFF.

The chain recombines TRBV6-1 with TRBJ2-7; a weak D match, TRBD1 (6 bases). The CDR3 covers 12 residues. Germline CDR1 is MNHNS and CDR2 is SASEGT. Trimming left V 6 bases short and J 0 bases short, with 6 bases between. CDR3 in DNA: TGTGCCAGCAGGGACAGCTCCTACGAGCAGTACTTC. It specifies CASRDSSYEQYF.

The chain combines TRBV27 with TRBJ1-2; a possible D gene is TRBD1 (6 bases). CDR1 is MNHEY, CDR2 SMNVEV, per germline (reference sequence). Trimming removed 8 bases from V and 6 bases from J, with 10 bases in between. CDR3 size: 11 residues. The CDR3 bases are TGTGCCAGCGGCCCAGGGGATGGCTACACCTTC. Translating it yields CASGPGDGYTF.

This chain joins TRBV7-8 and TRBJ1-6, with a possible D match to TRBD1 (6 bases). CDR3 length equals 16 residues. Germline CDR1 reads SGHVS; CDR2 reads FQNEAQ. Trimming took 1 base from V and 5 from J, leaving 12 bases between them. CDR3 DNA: TGTGCCAGCAGCTTAGGTTCGGCAGGGGATAATTCACCCCTCCACTTT. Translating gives CASSLGSAGDNSPLHF.

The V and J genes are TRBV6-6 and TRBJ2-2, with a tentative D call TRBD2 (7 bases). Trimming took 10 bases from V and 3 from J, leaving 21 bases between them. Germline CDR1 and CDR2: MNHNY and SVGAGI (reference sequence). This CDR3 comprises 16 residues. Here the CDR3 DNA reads TGTGCCACTAAGGACCCAAGGGAGGGGGACACCGGGGAGCTGTTTTTT. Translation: CATKDPREGDTGELFF.

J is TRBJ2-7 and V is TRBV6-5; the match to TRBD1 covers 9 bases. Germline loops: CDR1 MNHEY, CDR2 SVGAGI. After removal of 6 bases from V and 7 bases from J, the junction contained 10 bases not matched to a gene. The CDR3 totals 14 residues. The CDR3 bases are TGTGCCAGCAGGACGGGACAGGGAATAGAGGAGCAGTACTTC. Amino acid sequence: CASRTGQGIEEQYF.

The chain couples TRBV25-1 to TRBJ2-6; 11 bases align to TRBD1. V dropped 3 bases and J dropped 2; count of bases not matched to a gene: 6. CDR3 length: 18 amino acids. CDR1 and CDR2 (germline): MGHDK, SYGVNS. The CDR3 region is CASSEGTGGSPGANVLTF. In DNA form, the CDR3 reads TGTGCCAGCAGTGAGGGGACAGGGGGTTCACCTGGGGCCAACGTCCTGACTTTC.

CDR3 region: CASSLGWQNMNTEAFF. Here the CDR3 DNA reads TGCGCCAGCAGCTTGGGTTGGCAGAACATGAACACTGAAGCTTTCTTT. The chain carries TRBV5-1 and TRBJ1-1; no clear D gene. CDR3 length: 16 amino acids. Trimming pared 0 bases from V and 0 bases from J, leaving 12 bases between. Looked up from germline, CDR1 is SGHRS and CDR2 is YFSETQ.

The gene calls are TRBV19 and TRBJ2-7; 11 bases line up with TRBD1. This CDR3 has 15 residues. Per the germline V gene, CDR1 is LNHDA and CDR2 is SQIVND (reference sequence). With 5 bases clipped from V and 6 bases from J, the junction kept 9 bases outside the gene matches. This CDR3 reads CASSAKGTGGFEQYF. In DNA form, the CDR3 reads TGTGCCAGTAGTGCGAAAGGGACAGGGGGATTCGAGCAGTACTTC.

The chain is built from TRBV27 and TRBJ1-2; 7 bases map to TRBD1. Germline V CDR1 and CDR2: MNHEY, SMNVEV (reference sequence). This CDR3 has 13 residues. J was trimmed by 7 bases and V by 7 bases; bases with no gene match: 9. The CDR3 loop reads CASKTTGVAGYTF. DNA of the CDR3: TGTGCCAGCAAGACAACAGGGGTGGCTGGCTACACCTTC.

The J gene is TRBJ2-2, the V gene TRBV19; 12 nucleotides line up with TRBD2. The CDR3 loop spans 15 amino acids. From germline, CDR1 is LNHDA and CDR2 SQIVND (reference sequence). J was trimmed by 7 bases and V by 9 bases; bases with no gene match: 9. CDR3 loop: CASRLAGAGIGELFF. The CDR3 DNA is TGTGCCAGCCGACTAGCGGGGGCGGGGATCGGGGAGCTGTTTTTT. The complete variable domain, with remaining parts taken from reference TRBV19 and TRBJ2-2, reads DGGITQSPKYLFRKEGQNVTLSCEQNLNHDAMYWYRQDPGQGLRLIYYSQIVNDFQKGDIAEGYSVSREKKESFPLTVTSAQKNPTAFYLCASRLAGAGIGELFFGEGSRLTVL.

The CDR3 loop is CASSTWTSGRGRNTGELFF. The CDR3 coding sequence is TGCGCCAGCAGCACGTGGACTAGCGGGAGGGGGCGGAACACCGGGGAGCTGTTTTTT. V usage is TRBV4-1 and J usage is TRBJ2-2; 15 bases agree with TRBD2. The CDR3 totals 19 residues. Trimming at V came to 5 bases and at J to 1 base, leaving 8 bases not matched to a gene. CDR1 and CDR2 from the germline V gene are MGHRA and YSYEKL.

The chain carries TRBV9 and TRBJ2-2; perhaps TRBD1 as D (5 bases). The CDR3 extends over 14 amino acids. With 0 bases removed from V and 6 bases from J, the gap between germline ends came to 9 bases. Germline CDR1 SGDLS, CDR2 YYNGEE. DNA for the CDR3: TGTGCCAGCAGCGTAGGCTGGGGCGCCGGGGAGCTGTTTTTT. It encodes CASSVGWGAGELFF.

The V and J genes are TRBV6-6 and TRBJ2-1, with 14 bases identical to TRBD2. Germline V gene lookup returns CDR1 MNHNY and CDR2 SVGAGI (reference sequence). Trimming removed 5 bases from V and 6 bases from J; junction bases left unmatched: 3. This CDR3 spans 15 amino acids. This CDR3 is CASSGGTSGSNEQFF. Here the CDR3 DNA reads TGTGCCAGCAGTGGTGGGACTAGCGGGAGCAATGAGCAGTTCTTC.

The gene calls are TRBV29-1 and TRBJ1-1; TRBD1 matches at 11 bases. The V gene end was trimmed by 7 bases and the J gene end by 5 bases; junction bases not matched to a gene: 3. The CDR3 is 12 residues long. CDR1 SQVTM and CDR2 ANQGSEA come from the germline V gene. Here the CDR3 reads CSGGQGGTEAFF. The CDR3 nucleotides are TGCAGCGGGGGACAGGGGGGGACTGAAGCTTTCTTT.